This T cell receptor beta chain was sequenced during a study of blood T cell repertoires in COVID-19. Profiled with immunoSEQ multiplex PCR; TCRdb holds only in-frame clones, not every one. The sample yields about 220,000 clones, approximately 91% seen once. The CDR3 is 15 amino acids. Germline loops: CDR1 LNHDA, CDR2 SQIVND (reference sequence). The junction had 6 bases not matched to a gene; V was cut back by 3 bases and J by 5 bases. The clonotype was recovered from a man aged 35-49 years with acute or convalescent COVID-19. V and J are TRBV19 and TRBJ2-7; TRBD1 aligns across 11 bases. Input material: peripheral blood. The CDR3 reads CASSISGTGGNEQYF. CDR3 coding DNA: TGTGCCAGTAGTATTTCCGGGACAGGGGGTAACGAGCAGTACTTC.